Reported below is one TCR beta chain. Its antigen is unknown. CD45RA+ naive and CD45RA-negative memory subsets were separated from CD4+ cells. The CDR3 runs to 14 residues. V was clipped by 4 bases and J by 1 base, with 8 bases between them. Germline loops: CDR1 SGHTS, CDR2 YDEGEE. These data originate in a study of shared clonotypes between healthy human individuals. Broader study findings: Investigators collected only blood, and repertoires in tissues likely differ. For sorted subsets, rarefaction showed incomplete sequencing despite large depth.

Using immunoSEQ multiplex PCR, the repertoire was profiled, and TCRdb retains in-frame clones only, with some absent. Among more than 2,000,000 clones listed, more than 85% were seen once. The sequence came from a man between 18 and 29 years old in good health. Some clones in this sample may be carry-over from other donors' samples. V and J are TRBV5-8 and TRBJ2-2; D call uncertain. The sample comprised naive CD4+ T cells from PBMCs. Subset specified: CD45RA+ positively selected. CDR3 region: CASSGPGNTGELFF. In DNA form, the CDR3 reads TGTGCCAGCAGCGGGCCGGGGAACACCGGGGAGCTGTTTTTT.